Only a few counts were recorded for the clone carrying this T cell receptor beta chain. The antigen is undetermined. Every bit of the isolated RNA underwent reverse transcription, so sequencing read expressed TCRB transcripts. The assay was immunoSEQ multiplex PCR, and TCRdb's table has in-frame clones only and misses some. The sample contains about 660,000 clones, around 15% of which appear only once. V lost 0 bases to trimming and J lost 0 bases; unmatched junction nucleotides: 1. Germline V gene data show CDR1 as SGHRS and CDR2 as YFSETQ. The CDR3 has 15 residues. These data come from a study of beta chain features in type 1 diabetes. In the study overall: Taken together, all samples contributed more than 90,000,000 examined sorted cells.

Findings and limits, study-wide: More deletions and fewer insertions at VDJ junctions were found in patients with type 1 diabetes. Type 1 diabetes patients showed a moderate but significant shortening of TCRB CDR3s in all four CD4+ subsets.

The material sequenced was naive CD4+ T cells from blood. The genes are TRBV5-1 and TRBJ1-2; 8 nucleotides align to TRBD1. This TCR was sampled from a man aged 18 to 30 with type 1 diabetes. The CDR3 here is CASSLEGQANYGYTF. The CDR3 bases are TGCGCCAGCAGCTTGGAGGGACAGGCTAACTATGGCTACACCTTC.